This entry describes one T cell receptor (beta chain). This entry is derived from a study of control samples from healthy donors and cancer patients. Sequencing was performed with immunoSEQ multiplex PCR; in TCRdb, only in-frame clones are kept and a portion is missing. Among approximately 93,000 clones listed, 85% to 90% were seen once. This CDR3 has 17 amino acids. Trimming at V came to 0 bases and at J to 2 bases, leaving 4 bases not matched to a gene. Germline V CDR1 and CDR2: SGHRS, YFSETQ. The TCR was taken from a woman in her fifties or sixties with colorectal cancer. The chain recombines TRBV5-1 with TRBJ2-6; 8 bases are a match to TRBD1. What was sequenced was PBMCs. CDR3 in DNA: TGCGCCAGCAGCTTGGTCAGGGGGCGGGCTGGGGCCAACGTCCTGACTTTC. Protein sequence: CASSLVRGRAGANVLTF.